These 29 T cell receptor beta chains originate from one sample sequenced in a study of OX40 agonist ivuxolimab in advanced cancers. Clones were read by immunoSEQ multiplex PCR, and TCRdb kept only the in-frame ones, dropping some. The sample records 40,000 to 60,000 clones, more than 75% being singletons. The specimen comprised CD4+ or CD8+ T cells sorted from blood, sampled in a trial of the OX40 agonist ivuxolimab. The receptor set was obtained from an adult with an advanced solid tumor such as melanoma, head and neck, liver or kidney cancer.

The CDR3 protein is CASSIQAGLVTGELFF. CDR3 sequence (DNA): TGTGCCAGTAGTATACAAGCGGGGTTAGTAACCGGGGAGCTGTTTTTT. The chain recombines TRBV19 with TRBJ2-2, with TRBD2 matching 7 bases. In germline, CDR1 is LNHDA, CDR2 SQIVND (reference sequence). The CDR3 is made up of 16 amino acids. V gave up 2 bases and J gave up 5 bases; unmatched junction bases: 8.

The chain couples TRBV6-5 to TRBJ1-3; D is perhaps TRBD1 (5 bases). This CDR3 comprises 15 residues. Germline loops: CDR1 MNHEY, CDR2 SVGAGI. The V end was cut by 5 bases, the J end by 0 bases, with 11 bases between. In DNA form, the CDR3 reads TGTGCCAGCAGTGGCCGGGGCGTCTCTGGAAACACCATATATTTT. This sequence encodes CASSGRGVSGNTIYF.

The chain joins TRBV10-2 to TRBJ2-7; 9 nucleotides line up with TRBD1. There are 12 residues in the CDR3. Germline V gene sequence: CDR1 WSHSY, CDR2 SAAADI. V dropped 6 bases and J dropped 4; count of bases not matched to a gene: 1. The CDR3 loop reads CASSGQGYEQYF. CDR3 sequence (DNA): TGCGCCAGCAGCGGACAGGGGTACGAGCAGTACTTC.

This CDR3 reads CASSSGTSAYQETQYF. The CDR3 DNA follows: TGTGCCAGCAGCTCGGGGACTAGCGCCTACCAAGAGACCCAGTACTTC. The genes are TRBV7-7 and TRBJ2-5, with TRBD2 identical over 10 bases. The CDR3 runs 16 residues. V was clipped by 4 bases and J by 0 bases; unmatched bases: 5. CDR1 SSHAT and CDR2 FNYEAQ come from the germline V gene (reference sequence).

This clone was found a few times. V gene TRBV6-1 combines with J gene TRBJ1-1; no clear D. V shed 6 bases and J shed 1 base, with 15 bases lying between them. There are 15 residues in the CDR3. Germline V gene lookup returns CDR1 MNHNS and CDR2 SASEGT. CDR3 nucleotide sequence: TGTGCCAGCAGCGATGGGTTGTCTTCGAACACTGAAGCTTTCTTT. Its protein product is CASSDGLSSNTEAFF.

The V call is TRBV6-6, the J call TRBJ2-2; possibly TRBD2 for D (5 bases). Trimming took off 8 bases at V and 0 bases at J, with 13 bases between the two ends. The CDR3 totals 15 residues. Germline V lookup: CDR1 MNHNY, CDR2 SVGAGI (reference sequence). CDR3 in DNA: TGTGCCAGCCTCCCAGCGGCCGCGAACACCGGGGAGCTGTTTTTT. Translated: CASLPAAANTGELFF.

There are a few counts of this clone. The V gene is TRBV19, the J gene TRBJ2-2, with D possibly being TRBD1 or TRBD2 (6 bases each). V lost 3 bases, J lost 7 bases, and 18 bases lay in between. CDR1 and CDR2 from the germline V gene are LNHDA and SQIVND (reference sequence). The CDR3 sequence is 16 residues long. The CDR3 spells CASSILRGQGVGELFF. The DNA of the CDR3 is TGTGCCAGTAGTATTCTCCGGGGGCAGGGTGTCGGGGAGCTGTTTTTT.

This sequence joins TRBV28 and TRBJ2-7; D may be TRBD1 or TRBD2 (6 bases each). The V end was cut by 4 bases, the J end by 3 bases, with 16 bases between. CDR1 is MDHEN, CDR2 SYDVKM, per germline. CDR3 size: 15 residues. CDR3 protein: CASSSLSGANYEQYF. In nucleotides, the CDR3 is TGTGCCAGCAGTTCCCTTTCGGGGGCAAACTACGAGCAGTACTTC.

CDR3 sequence: CASSQDRGHTGELFF. CDR3 coding DNA: TGCGCCAGCAGCCAGGACAGGGGGCACACCGGGGAGCTGTTTTTT. The chain carries TRBV5-1 and TRBJ2-2; 11 nucleotides align to TRBD1. Germline CDR1 reads SGHRS; CDR2 reads YFSETQ. The CDR3 contains 15 residues. V lost 4 bases to trimming and J lost 3 bases; unmatched junction nucleotides: 2.

The rearrangement links TRBV7-9 to TRBJ2-7; 9 bases line up with TRBD1. The CDR3 consists of 16 residues. The junction had 11 bases not matched to a gene; V was cut back by 4 bases and J by 4 bases. Germline V gene lookup returns CDR1 SEHNR and CDR2 FQNEAQ (reference sequence). CDR3: CASSSPVGQGIYEQYF. The CDR3 DNA reads as TGTGCCAGCAGCTCCCCCGTGGGACAGGGAATATACGAGCAGTACTTC. The complete variable domain, with remaining parts taken from reference TRBV7-9 and TRBJ2-7, reads DTGVSQNPRHKITKRGQNVTFRCDPISEHNRLYWYRQTLGQGPEFLTYFQNEAQLEKSRLLSDRFSAERPKGSFSTLEIQRTEQGDSAMYLCASSSPVGQGIYEQYFGPGTRLTVT.

This clone was seen only once. The CDR3 DNA sequence: TGTGCCAGCAGACGGACTAGCGGCACAGATACGCAGTATTTT. Protein: CASRRTSGTDTQYF. The J gene is TRBJ2-3, the V gene TRBV6-5; TRBD2 agrees at 9 bases. The V gene's germline CDR1 is MNHEY and CDR2 SVGAGI. The CDR3 loop spans 14 amino acids. The V gene end was trimmed by 6 bases and the J gene end by 1 base; junction bases not matched to a gene: 2.

CDR3 nucleotides: TGTGCCAGCAATACACAGGGGAATTCACCCCTCCACTTT. As protein: CASNTQGNSPLHF. The V gene is TRBV6-6, the J gene TRBJ1-6; TRBD1 aligns across 7 bases. The germline CDR1 and CDR2 sequences are MNHNY and SVGAGI (reference sequence). Trimming removed 7 bases from V and 7 bases from J; junction bases left unmatched: 4. The CDR3 runs to 13 residues.

This chain joins TRBV5-6 and TRBJ2-2; D unresolved. Germline CDR1 reads SGHDT; CDR2 reads YYEEEE. CDR3 length: 15 residues. Trimming stripped 1 base from V and 4 bases from J, with 11 bases between. The CDR3 sequence is CASSLLGRSTGELFF. CDR3 nucleotide sequence: TGTGCCAGCAGCTTGCTGGGCCGGAGCACCGGGGAGCTGTTTTTT.

This chain uses TRBV30 with TRBJ1-3; D gene uncertain. The CDR3 runs 12 residues. From germline, CDR1 is GTSNPN and CDR2 SVGIG (reference sequence). DNA for the CDR3: TGTGCTTCTTGGAAGGCTGGAAACACCATATATTTT. Translation: CASWKAGNTIYF.

This clone was detected only a few times. This sequence joins TRBV19 and TRBJ1-2; no firm D call. With 5 bases removed from V and 0 bases from J, the gap between germline ends came to 10 bases. Germline-derived CDR1 and CDR2 are LNHDA and SQIVND (reference sequence). This CDR3 contains 14 residues. The CDR3 spells CASSAALSNYGYTF. In DNA form, the CDR3 reads TGTGCCAGTAGTGCAGCCCTTTCTAACTATGGCTACACCTTC.

The chain joins TRBV6-1 to TRBJ2-1, with D possibly matching TRBD2 (5 bases). Germline CDR1 reads MNHNS; CDR2 reads SASEGT. Trimming took 1 base from V and 2 from J, leaving 9 bases between them. The CDR3 loop spans 15 amino acids. CDR3 nucleotide sequence: TGTGCCAGCAGTGAAGAGGGAGCACCCTACAATGAGCAGTTCTTC. This encodes CASSEEGAPYNEQFF.

This clone was seen just once. The chain uses TRBV29-1 and TRBJ2-5; D is perhaps TRBD1 (6 bases). This CDR3 spans 14 amino acids. V was trimmed by 7 bases and J by 2 bases, leaving 17 bases between them. Germline-derived CDR1 and CDR2 are SQVTM and ANQGSEA. The CDR3 DNA is TGCAGCGCGGCGCCCGGACAGATTCAAGAGACCCAGTACTTC. This encodes CSAAPGQIQETQYF.

The chain joins TRBV7-3 to TRBJ2-5; possibly TRBD1 for D (7 bases). V was trimmed by 2 bases and J by 5 bases, leaving 12 bases between them. The germline gives CDR1 SGHTA, CDR2 FQGTGA. This CDR3 has 14 residues. This CDR3 reads CASSLGGGDETQYF. As DNA, the CDR3 is TGTGCCAGCAGCTTAGGAGGGGGCGATGAGACCCAGTACTTC.

The rearrangement uses TRBV6-5 and TRBJ2-7; D is uncertain. CDR1 is MNHEY and CDR2 is SVGAGI in the germline V gene. V shed 6 bases and J shed 3 bases, with 12 bases lying between them. The CDR3 loop spans 13 amino acids. This CDR3 reads CASRSDTFYEQYF. CDR3 DNA: TGTGCCAGCAGGTCCGACACTTTCTACGAGCAGTACTTC.

About this clone: This may be a read error, as it is one base from a much larger clone. The chain links TRBV11-2 to TRBJ1-1, with D possibly being TRBD1 (6 bases). This CDR3 has 14 amino acids. The germline V and J ends were trimmed by 2 bases and 7 bases, with 14 bases remaining between them. Germline loops: CDR1 SGHAT, CDR2 FQNNGV. DNA of the CDR3: TGTGCCAGCAGCTTAACGATAGGGGGGAATGAAGCTTTCTTT. Translated: CASSLTIGGNEAFF.

In the case of this clone: Other nucleotide sequences from this sample produce the same CDR3. The rearrangement joins TRBV5-1 to TRBJ2-7; D is unclear. The CDR3 spans 12 residues. Trimming pared 3 bases from V and 0 bases from J, leaving 4 bases between. Germline CDR1 SGHRS, CDR2 YFSETQ. The DNA for the CDR3 is TGCGCCAGCAGCTCTAGCTCCTACGAGCAGTACTTC. It translates to CASSSSSYEQYF. Complete variable domain (other parts from reference TRBV5-1 and TRBJ2-7): KAGVTQTPRYLIKTRGQQVTLSCSPISGHRSVSWYQQTPGQGLQFLFEYFSETQRNKGNFPGRFSGRQFSNSRSEMNVSTLELGDSALYLCASSSSSYEQYFGPGTRLTVT.

The CDR3 DNA reads TGTGCCAGCAGCCAAGAAATAGGGACAGGGCCTCGAGGCTACACCTTC. It translates to CASSQEIGTGPRGYTF. The gene calls are TRBV4-2 and TRBJ1-2; TRBD1 matches 9 bases. The germline V gene encodes CDR1 LGHNA and CDR2 YNFKEQ. CDR3 length: 16 amino acids. Losses at the gene ends were 0 bases for V and 8 bases for J; bases not matched to a gene: 10.

This sequence joins TRBV12-5 and TRBJ1-2; tentatively, D is TRBD1 (6 bases). The CDR3 is made up of 13 amino acids. V dropped 4 bases and J dropped 8 bases, with 14 bases sitting between them. The germline gives CDR1 LGHNT, CDR2 FRNRAP. CDR3 bases: TGTGCTAGTGGTTCAGAGGGGGTCGGCGGCTACACCTTC. Translating gives CASGSEGVGGYTF.

The chain has TRBV19 and TRBJ2-1; D not certain. The length of the CDR3 is 15 residues. Trimming removed 6 bases from V and 0 bases from J, with 12 bases in between. The germline gives CDR1 LNHDA, CDR2 SQIVND (reference sequence). Here the CDR3 DNA reads TGTGCCAGTAGCCCCCGGATTAGCTCCTACAATGAGCAGTTCTTC. It translates to CASSPRISSYNEQFF.

V gene TRBV6-1 combines with J gene TRBJ1-5; D uncertain. The V gene's germline CDR1 is MNHNS and CDR2 SASEGT. Trimming took 8 bases from V and 0 from J, leaving 14 bases between them. This CDR3 is built from 15 residues. Here the CDR3 DNA reads TGTGCCAGCGAGGGCCCCGACTATAGCAATCAGCCCCAGCATTTT. Translated, it gives CASEGPDYSNQPQHF.

V and J are TRBV5-4 and TRBJ2-1; D not certain. V was pared by 0 bases and J by 10 bases, with 14 bases between. CDR1 SGHNT and CDR2 YYREEE come from the germline V gene (reference sequence). CDR3 length equals 14 residues. The CDR3 sequence: CASSLDGVLGEQFF. As DNA, the CDR3 is TGTGCCAGCAGCTTGGATGGGGTGCTCGGGGAGCAGTTCTTC.

This chain's CDR3 is CASSRISGTGAEKLFF. CDR3 nucleotides: TGTGCCAGCAGCCGTATCTCCGGGACAGGGGCTGAAAAACTGTTTTTT. V gene TRBV2 combines with J gene TRBJ1-4, with 10 bases lining up with TRBD1. The CDR3 runs to 16 residues. The germline V gene has CDR1 SNHLY and CDR2 FYNNEI. J was trimmed by 7 bases and V by 6 bases; bases with no gene match: 11.

This clone was detected once. The chain employs TRBV19 and TRBJ2-5; 11 bases agree with TRBD2. Looked up from germline, CDR1 is LNHDA and CDR2 is SQIVND (reference sequence). This CDR3 contains 16 residues. Trimming at V came to 3 bases and at J to 3 bases, leaving 6 bases not matched to a gene. The CDR3 nucleotides read TGTGCCAGTAGTATCCTAGGGACTAGCGGAAAAGAGACCCAGTACTTC. Amino acids: CASSILGTSGKETQYF.

The chain joins TRBV5-1 to TRBJ2-3; D gene unclear. The CDR3 runs 14 residues. CDR1 and CDR2 (germline): SGHRS, YFSETQ. V lost 3 bases to trimming and J lost 0 bases, with 8 bases between them. DNA for the CDR3: TGCGCCAGCAGCTACCGGTCTAGCACAGATACGCAGTATTTT. It translates to CASSYRSSTDTQYF.